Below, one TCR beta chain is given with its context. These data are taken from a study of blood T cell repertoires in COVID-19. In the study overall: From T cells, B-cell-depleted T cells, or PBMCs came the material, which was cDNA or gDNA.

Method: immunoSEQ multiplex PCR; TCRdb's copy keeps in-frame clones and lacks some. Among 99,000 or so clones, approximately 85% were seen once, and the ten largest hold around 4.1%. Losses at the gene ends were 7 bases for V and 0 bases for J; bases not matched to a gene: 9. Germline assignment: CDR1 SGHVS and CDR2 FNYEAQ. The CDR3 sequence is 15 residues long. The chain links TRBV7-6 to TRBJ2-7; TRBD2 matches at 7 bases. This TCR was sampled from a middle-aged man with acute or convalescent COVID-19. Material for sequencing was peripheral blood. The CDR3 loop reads CASTVKAGTSYEQYF. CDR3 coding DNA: TGTGCCAGCACCGTAAAAGCGGGGACCTCCTACGAGCAGTACTTC.